The next 19 T cell receptor beta chains were all read from a single sample in a study of T cell repertoires in cytomegalovirus infection. MiXCR was run by TCRdb on the reads, yielding one entry per CDR3 protein. The repertoire consists of around 190,000 distinct CDR3 sequences, with approximately 15% occurring once and the leading ten covering 25% to 30%. The material sequenced was PBMCs. The receptors come from a human donor in good health (CMV status not recorded). Some clones in this sample may be carry-over from other donors' samples.

The genes are TRBV29-1 and TRBJ1-3; D is possibly TRBD1 (5 bases). V shed 6 bases and J shed 0 bases, with 12 bases lying between them. CDR3 length equals 14 residues. Germline assignment: CDR1 SQVTM and CDR2 ANQGSEA. The CDR3 DNA is TGCAGCGTGGGGGGGGGAAACTCTGGAAACACCATATATTTT. This encodes CSVGGGNSGNTIYF.

In this sample, this clonotype turned up many times. The chain has TRBV7-2 and TRBJ2-7; TRBD2 matches 8 bases. With 5 bases clipped from V and 4 bases from J, the junction kept 1 base outside the gene matches. This CDR3 region has 12 residues. CDR1 SGHTA and CDR2 FQGNSA come from the germline V gene. CDR3 DNA: TGTGCCAGCAGCCCGGGAGGGTACGAGCAGTACTTC. It specifies CASSPGGYEQYF.

This clonotype was seen more than once but under ten times. This chain connects TRBV9 to TRBJ1-6; D may be TRBD1 (5 bases). Germline CDR1 SGDLS, CDR2 YYNGEE. The CDR3 sequence is 14 residues long. V lost 0 bases, J lost 10 bases, and 11 bases lay in between. The CDR3 is CASSVGARDSPLHF. The CDR3 region has the DNA TGTGCCAGCAGCGTAGGAGCACGGGACTCACCCCTCCACTTT.

This clonotype was seen ten or more times. The chain employs TRBV7-8 and TRBJ1-5; 10 bases align to TRBD1. Germline CDR1 SGHVS, CDR2 FQNEAQ. The CDR3 has 16 residues. Germline trimming cut 1 base from V and 7 bases from J; bases unmatched to any gene: 7. The chain's CDR3 is CASSLGGQGSGQPQHF. The CDR3 coding sequence is TGTGCCAGCAGCTTAGGGGGACAGGGGAGCGGACAGCCCCAGCATTTT.

The V call is TRBV28, the J call TRBJ2-1, with TRBD2 identical over 8 bases. CDR1 is MDHEN, CDR2 SYDVKM, per germline. CDR3 length: 15 residues. The J segment lost 9 bases and the V segment lost 6 bases, leaving 13 bases of the junction unmatched. CDR3 loop: CASSPGVAGRGEQFF. CDR3 in DNA: TGTGCCAGCAGCCCCGGGGTAGCGGGACGGGGTGAGCAGTTCTTC.

V gene TRBV6-6 combines with J gene TRBJ2-1; D is perhaps TRBD1 (5 bases). The length of the CDR3 is 12 residues. V lost 7 bases and J 5 bases, leaving 9 bases between the germline ends. In germline, CDR1 is MNHNY, CDR2 SVGAGI (reference sequence). CDR3 sequence reads: CASKGADNEQFF. Written as DNA, the CDR3 is TGTGCCAGCAAAGGGGCGGACAATGAGCAGTTCTTC.

At least ten counts were recorded for this clonotype. The V and J genes are TRBV28 and TRBJ1-1, with D possibly TRBD1 on 6 matching bases. This CDR3 is built from 12 residues. With 2 bases removed from V and 11 bases from J, the gap between germline ends came to 12 bases. Germline loops: CDR1 MDHEN, CDR2 SYDVKM. CDR3 region: CASSLIQGRAFF. In DNA form, the CDR3 reads TGTGCCAGCAGTTTAATACAGGGTCGGGCTTTCTTT. The full variable domain, rest sourced from reference TRBV28 and TRBJ1-1, is DVKVTQSSRYLVKRTGEKVFLECVQDMDHENMFWYRQDPGLGLRLIYFSYDVKMKEKGDIPEGYSVSREKKERFSLILESASTNQTSMYLCASSLIQGRAFFGQGTRLTVV.

This clonotype was seen at least ten times. V usage is TRBV7-2 and J usage is TRBJ1-1; no reliable D call. Deletions cut 3 bases from V and 1 base from J, with 9 bases between. The length of the CDR3 is 14 residues. Germline V gene data show CDR1 as SGHTA and CDR2 as FQGNSA. Here the CDR3 reads CASSFGWRNTEAFF. The CDR3 DNA reads TGTGCCAGCAGCTTTGGTTGGAGGAACACTGAAGCTTTCTTT.

This clonotype was detected a few times. V is TRBV14 and J is TRBJ1-1; D is ambiguous. Germline V gene data show CDR1 as SGHDN and CDR2 as FVKESK. V was trimmed by 4 bases and J by 1 base, leaving 13 bases between them. This CDR3 is built from 15 residues. Here the CDR3 reads CASSPPGMRNTEAFF. The DNA for the CDR3 is TGTGCCAGCAGCCCCCCGGGGATGAGGAACACTGAAGCTTTCTTT.

This clonotype was counted many times. V and J are TRBV11-2 and TRBJ2-7; 7 bases are a match to TRBD1. Germline CDR1 reads SGHAT; CDR2 reads FQNNGV. The V and J ends lost 8 bases and 5 bases, in that order; junction bases with no gene match: 15. This CDR3 region has 15 residues. The CDR3 DNA is TGTGCCAGCTTACCTAACACAGGGGTGGGCCACGAGCAGTACTTC. This translates into CASLPNTGVGHEQYF.

The chain links TRBV30 to TRBJ1-2, with D possibly matching TRBD1 (5 bases). The V end was cut by 0 bases, the J end by 5 bases, with 10 bases between. This CDR3 is built from 13 residues. Germline assignment: CDR1 GTSNPN and CDR2 SVGIG (reference sequence). Here the CDR3 reads CAWSVQQAYGYTF. The CDR3, as DNA: TGTGCCTGGAGTGTACAACAGGCTTATGGCTACACCTTC.

The gene calls are TRBV12-3 or TRBV12-4 and TRBJ1-5; D is perhaps TRBD1 (6 bases). The CDR3 contains 13 residues. V lost 6 bases and J 7 bases, leaving 13 bases between the germline ends. CDR3 DNA sequence: TGTGCCAGCAGGGGCCGACAGGTCCAGCCCCAGCATTTT. Amino acid sequence: CASRGRQVQPQHF.

The chain recombines TRBV28 with TRBJ2-2; the D gene could be TRBD1 or TRBD2 (7 bases each). From germline, CDR1 is MDHEN and CDR2 SYDVKM. The CDR3 loop spans 16 amino acids. The V and J ends lost 5 bases and 4 bases respectively, with 17 bases between them. In DNA form, the CDR3 reads TGTGCCAGCAGTGGGAGGGGACAGTTGGGCACCGGGGAGCTGTTTTTT. It codes for CASSGRGQLGTGELFF.

J is TRBJ2-3 and V is TRBV6-4; possible D gene TRBD1, 6 bases. The CDR3 runs 15 residues. The V gene lost 5 bases and the J gene lost 1 base, with 13 bases spanning the gap. Germline assignment: CDR1 MRHNA and CDR2 SNTAGT. The CDR3 DNA reads as TGTGCCAGCAGTTACAGGGATACTGGCACAGATACGCAGTATTTT. It codes for CASSYRDTGTDTQYF.

The CDR3 spells CASSYSAELFF. DNA of the CDR3: TGTGCCAGCAGTTACTCAGCGGAGCTGTTTTTT. V is TRBV6-2 or TRBV6-3 and J is TRBJ2-2; D is uncertain. V lost 0 bases, J lost 10 bases, and 3 bases lay in between. CDR1 is MNHEY and CDR2 is SVGEGT in the germline V gene. The CDR3 extends over 11 amino acids.

The chain joins TRBV29-1 to TRBJ2-3, with TRBD2 as a possible D gene (5 bases). This CDR3 comprises 17 residues. With 0 bases removed from V and 2 bases from J, the gap between germline ends came to 18 bases. Germline CDR1 reads SQVTM; CDR2 reads ANQGSEA. CDR3 sequence reads: CSVEDLQRRTLTDTQYF. CDR3 bases: TGCAGCGTTGAAGATTTGCAGCGGCGAACCCTCACAGATACGCAGTATTTT.

In its sample, this clonotype was seen once. The gene calls are TRBV29-1 and TRBJ2-3, with 7 bases lining up with TRBD2. Trimming at V came to 6 bases and at J to 0 bases, leaving 6 bases not matched to a gene. The germline CDR1 and CDR2 sequences are SQVTM and ANQGSEA. The CDR3 loop spans 14 amino acids. CDR3 in DNA: TGCAGCGTACGACTAGCAGCTAGCACAGATACGCAGTATTTT. This codes for CSVRLAASTDTQYF.

This clonotype has ten or more counts. The rearrangement uses TRBV6-1 and TRBJ2-1; D unresolved. Deletions cut 6 bases from V and 0 bases from J, with 18 bases between. The length of the CDR3 is 17 residues. From germline, CDR1 is MNHNS and CDR2 SASEGT. Written as DNA, the CDR3 is TGTGCCAGCAGAGGCTTACGGATTATAAGCTCCTACAATGAGCAGTTCTTC. It yields the protein CASRGLRIISSYNEQFF.

This clonotype has a handful of counts. The chain links TRBV7-3 to TRBJ1-1; no reliable D call. Germline loops: CDR1 SGHTA, CDR2 FQGTGA. This CDR3 has 15 amino acids. V dropped 5 bases and J dropped 11 bases, with 24 bases sitting between them. CDR3 residues: CASSPRWPFGVDAFF. The CDR3 DNA reads TGTGCCAGCAGCCCTCGGTGGCCGTTTGGAGTAGACGCTTTCTTT.